Below, one T cell receptor (beta chain) is given with its context. Its antigen is currently unknown. 5'RACE, which relied on constant-segment primers, yielded TCR alpha and TCR beta cDNA libraries carrying sample barcodes and UMIs. Each CDR3 protein is one row after TCRdb ran MiXCR on the 5' RACE reads. The table shows 350,000 or so distinct CDR3 sequences, with about 20% occurring only once. The data were obtained in a study of T-cell memory formation after mild COVID-19. Study at large: The two donors had largely donor-specific TCR clusters.

Study-wide findings and caveats: Clones shrinking between day 15 and 85 showed a balanced CD4/CD8 split, and those that grew later tilted toward CD4+.

Losses at the gene ends were 0 bases for V and 0 bases for J; bases not matched to a gene: 7. This CDR3 is built from 17 residues. Germline lookup yields CDR1 MNHEY and CDR2 SVGEGT. This receptor was identified in a man between 18 and 29 years old who had mild COVID-19 (a few samples of this study predate the infection). Cell type and time point are not known. Source material: PBMCs or a T cell subset sorted from them (not recorded which). The chain couples TRBV6-2 or TRBV6-3 to TRBJ1-1, with TRBD1 matching over 7 bases. CDR3 in amino acids: CASSYSRQGRMNTEAFF. For the CDR3, the DNA is TGTGCCAGCAGTTACTCGAGACAGGGCCGCATGAACACTGAAGCTTTCTTT.